This TCR beta chain appears in the sequencing data of a study of early T cells in non-severe SARS-CoV-2 infection. TCRdb re-called the 5' RACE reads through MiXCR, storing one row per CDR3 protein. The profile shows fewer than 80,000 distinct CDR3 sequences, approximately 10% of them singletons. This clonotype occurred many times. This CDR3 has 15 residues. Germline CDR1 reads GTSNPN; CDR2 reads SVGIG (reference sequence). The V and J ends lost 2 bases and 0 bases, in that order; junction bases with no gene match: 4. This sequence joins TRBV30 and TRBJ1-3; TRBD1 aligns across 7 bases. This TCR came from an adult who was a healthcare worker with PCR-confirmed SARS-CoV-2 infection or an uninfected control (not recorded which). The specimen comprised whole blood, sampled at baseline. In nucleotides, the CDR3 is TGTGCCTGGAGTAGGGACAGCGGCTCTGGAAACACCATATATTTT. Translating gives CAWSRDSGSGNTIYF.